This T cell receptor (beta chain) was found in a study of early T cells in non-severe SARS-CoV-2 infection. In the study overall: The sequenced material was bulk RNA from unsorted whole blood, and its chains were unpaired. Points from the study as a whole: Anti-spike CD8 responses were favored by VDJdb matching, which missed private and CD4 specificities.

Germline loops: CDR1 DFQATT, CDR2 SNEGSKA (reference sequence). The CDR3 runs 13 residues. V was pared by 5 bases and J by 1 base, with 11 bases between. This clonotype occurred a few times. The target antigen is unknown. Individual cDNA molecules each received unique molecular identifiers attached to them. Using its own MiXCR run on the 5' RACE reads, TCRdb lists one record per CDR3 protein. Of around 58,000 distinct CDR3 sequences listed, around 14% were seen once; the top ten hold 9% to 10%. V usage is TRBV20-1 and J usage is TRBJ1-1; D perhaps matches TRBD1 (5 bases). The material sequenced was whole blood, taken at baseline. This sequence originates from an adult who was a healthcare worker with PCR-confirmed SARS-CoV-2 infection or an uninfected control (not recorded which). CDR3 nucleotide sequence: TGCAGTGCTCTCCCTGACAGGAACACTGAAGCTTTCTTT. Its protein is CSALPDRNTEAFF.